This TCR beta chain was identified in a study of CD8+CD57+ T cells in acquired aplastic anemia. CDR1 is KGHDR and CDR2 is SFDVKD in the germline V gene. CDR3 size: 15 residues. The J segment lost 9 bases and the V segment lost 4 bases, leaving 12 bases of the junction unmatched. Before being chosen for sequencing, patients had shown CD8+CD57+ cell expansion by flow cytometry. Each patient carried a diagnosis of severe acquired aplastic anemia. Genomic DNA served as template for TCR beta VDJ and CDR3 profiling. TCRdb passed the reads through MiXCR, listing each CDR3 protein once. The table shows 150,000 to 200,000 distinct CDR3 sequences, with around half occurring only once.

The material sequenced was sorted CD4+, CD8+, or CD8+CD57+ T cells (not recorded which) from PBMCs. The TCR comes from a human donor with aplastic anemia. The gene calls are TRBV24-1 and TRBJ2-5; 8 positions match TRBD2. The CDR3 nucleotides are TGTGCCACCAGTGACTCCGGACTAGCAGTGGAGGCCCAGTACTTC. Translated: CATSDSGLAVEAQYF.